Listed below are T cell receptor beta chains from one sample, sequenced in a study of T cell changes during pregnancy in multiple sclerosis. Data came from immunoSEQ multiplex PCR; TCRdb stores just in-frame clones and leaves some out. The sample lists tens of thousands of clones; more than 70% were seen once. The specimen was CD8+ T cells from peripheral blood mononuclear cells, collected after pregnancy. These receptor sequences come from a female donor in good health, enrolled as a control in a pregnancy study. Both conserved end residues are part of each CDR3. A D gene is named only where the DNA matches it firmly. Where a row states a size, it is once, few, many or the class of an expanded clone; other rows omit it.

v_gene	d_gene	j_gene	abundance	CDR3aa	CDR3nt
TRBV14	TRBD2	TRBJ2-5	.	CASSQLAGTTLETQYF	TGTGCCAGCAGCCAACTAGCGGGTACGACATTAGAGACCCAGTACTTC
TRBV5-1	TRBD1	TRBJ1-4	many	CASSPGGGQGEKLFF	TGCGCCAGCAGCCCCGGGGGGGGACAGGGAGAAAAACTGTTTTTT
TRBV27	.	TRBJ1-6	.	CASTAGSYNSPLHF	TGTGCCAGCACGGCAGGCTCCTATAATTCACCCCTCCACTTT
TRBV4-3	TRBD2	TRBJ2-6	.	CASSQVAGSGANVLTF	TGCGCCAGCAGCCAAGTAGCGGGCTCTGGGGCCAACGTCCTGACTTTC
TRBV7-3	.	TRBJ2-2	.	CASSLRGQGAAELFF	TGTGCCAGCAGCCTGCGGGGGCAGGGGGCTGCGGAGCTGTTTTTT
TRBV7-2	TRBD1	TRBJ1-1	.	CASRAITGGEAFF	TGTGCCAGCAGAGCTATCACAGGGGGTGAAGCTTTCTTT
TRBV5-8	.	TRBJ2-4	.	CASSQGPDEQRDIQYF	TGTGCCAGCAGTCAGGGGCCAGACGAGCAGCGTGACATTCAGTACTTC
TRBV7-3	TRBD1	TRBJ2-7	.	CASSLDRVSEQYF	TGTGCCAGCAGCTTAGACAGGGTCTCCGAGCAGTACTTC
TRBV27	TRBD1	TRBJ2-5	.	CASSTRTGRDQETQYF	TGTGCCAGCAGTACCCGGACAGGTCGGGATCAAGAGACCCAGTACTTC
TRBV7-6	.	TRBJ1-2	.	CASSHLGGYGYTF	TGTGCCAGCAGCCACTTGGGGGGCTATGGCTACACCTTC
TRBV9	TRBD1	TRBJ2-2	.	CASRVRDSNTGELFF	TGTGCCAGCCGAGTTCGGGACAGCAACACCGGGGAGCTGTTTTTT
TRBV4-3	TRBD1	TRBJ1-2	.	CASSQDSRQGGLLGYTF	TGCGCCAGCAGCCAAGATTCCCGACAGGGGGGTCTGCTAGGCTACACCTTC
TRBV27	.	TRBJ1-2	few	CASSSGGYGYTF	TGTGCCAGCAGTTCGGGGGGCTATGGCTACACCTTC
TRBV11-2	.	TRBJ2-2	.	CASSLLTDSGELFF	TGTGCCAGCAGCTTACTTACTGACAGCGGGGAGCTGTTTTTT
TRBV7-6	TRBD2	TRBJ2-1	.	CASSLGLADNEQFF	TGTGCCAGCAGCTTAGGACTAGCGGACAATGAGCAGTTCTTC
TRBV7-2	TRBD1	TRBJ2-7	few	CASSPSGTGLYEQYF	TGTGCCAGCAGCCCTTCCGGGACAGGGCTCTACGAGCAGTACTTC
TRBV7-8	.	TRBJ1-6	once	CASSLEGMSNSPLHF	TGTGCCAGCAGCTTAGAGGGGATGAGTAATTCACCCCTCCACTTT
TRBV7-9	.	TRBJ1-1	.	CASSPTGSTEAFF	TGTGCCAGCAGCCCCACAGGGTCCACTGAAGCTTTCTTT
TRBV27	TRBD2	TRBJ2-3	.	CASSFVGGGLFTDTQYF	TGTGCCAGCAGTTTTGTGGGCGGGGGGCTCTTCACAGATACGCAGTATTTT
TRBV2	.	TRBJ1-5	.	CASSRGLESNQPQHF	TGTGCCAGCTCCAGGGGTTTGGAGAGCAATCAGCCCCAGCATTTT
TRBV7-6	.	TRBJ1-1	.	CASSLGTTPTRGTEAFF	TGTGCCAGCAGCTTAGGAACTACCCCAACCCGGGGCACTGAAGCTTTCTTT
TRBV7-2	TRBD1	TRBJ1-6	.	CASSPGTGGSYNSPLHF	TGTGCCAGCAGCCCCGGGACAGGGGGCTCCTATAATTCACCCCTCCACTTT
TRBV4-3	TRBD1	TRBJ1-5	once	CASSPGTGSYSNQPQHF	TGCGCCAGCAGTCCCGGGACAGGGTCGTATAGCAATCAGCCCCAGCATTTT
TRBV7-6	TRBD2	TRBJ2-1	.	CASSPPLAGAYNEQFF	TGTGCCAGCAGCCCGCCGCTAGCGGGGGCGTACAATGAGCAGTTCTTC
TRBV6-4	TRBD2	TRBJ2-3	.	CASSTSGGATDTQYF	TGTGCCAGCAGTACTAGCGGGGGAGCCACAGATACGCAGTATTTT
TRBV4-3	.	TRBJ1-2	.	CASSQDRARGYGYTF	TGCGCCAGCAGCCAAGATCGGGCCAGGGGCTATGGCTACACCTTC
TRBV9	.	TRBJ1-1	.	CASSPDKNTEAFF	TGTGCCAGCAGCCCGGACAAGAACACTGAAGCTTTCTTT
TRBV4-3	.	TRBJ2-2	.	CASSRSGENTGELFF	TGCGCCAGCAGCAGATCGGGGGAAAACACCGGGGAGCTGTTTTTT
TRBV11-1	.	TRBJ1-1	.	CASSLGFDGYTFF	TGTGCCAGCAGCTTAGGGTTTGATGGTTACACTTTCTTT
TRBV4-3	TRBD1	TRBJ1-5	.	CASSLGTGGEPQHF	TGCGCCAGCAGCCTCGGGACAGGGGGTGAGCCCCAGCATTTT
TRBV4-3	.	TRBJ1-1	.	CASSQTQGIYTEAFF	TGCGCCAGCAGCCAAACACAGGGCATTTACACTGAAGCTTTCTTT
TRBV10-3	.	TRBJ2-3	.	CAISEGGTDTQYF	TGTGCCATCAGTGAAGGGGGTACAGATACGCAGTATTTT
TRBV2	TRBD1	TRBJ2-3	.	CASTGTGGRDTQYF	TGTGCCAGCACCGGGACAGGGGGCAGGGATACGCAGTATTTT
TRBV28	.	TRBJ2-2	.	CASSLIGGNTGELFF	TGTGCCAGCAGTTTGATCGGCGGGAACACCGGGGAGCTGTTTTTT
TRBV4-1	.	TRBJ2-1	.	CASSRYSSGMGRFDEQFF	TGCGCCAGCAGCCGCTACTCGTCAGGGATGGGTAGATTTGATGAGCAGTTCTTC
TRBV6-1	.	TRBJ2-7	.	CASSEAVGPYEQYF	TGTGCCAGCAGTGAAGCGGTGGGCCCCTACGAGCAGTACTTC
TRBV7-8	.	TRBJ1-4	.	CASSLGQTNEKLFF	TGTGCCAGCAGCCTAGGGCAAACTAATGAAAAACTGTTTTTT
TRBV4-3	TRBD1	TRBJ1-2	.	CASSPDRDSPYGYTF	TGCGCCAGCAGCCCAGACCGGGACAGCCCCTATGGCTACACCTTC
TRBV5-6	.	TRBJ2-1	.	CASSLKYTEQFF	TGTGCCAGCAGTCTGAAGTACACTGAGCAGTTCTTC
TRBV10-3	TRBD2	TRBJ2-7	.	CAISDGGEQYF	TGTGCCATCAGTGACGGGGGGGAGCAGTACTTC
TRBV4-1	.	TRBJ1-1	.	CASSQAAGSGTEAFF	TGCGCCAGCAGCCAAGCAGCAGGGTCGGGCACTGAAGCTTTCTTT
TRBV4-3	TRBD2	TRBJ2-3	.	CASSQDRWSGTSGGAGDTQYF	TGCGCCAGCAGCCAAGACCGGTGGAGTGGGACTAGCGGGGGGGCAGGAGATACGCAGTATTTT
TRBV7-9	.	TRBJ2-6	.	CASSQTGEMSSGANVLTF	TGTGCCAGCAGCCAGACGGGGGAAATGAGCTCTGGGGCCAACGTCCTGACTTTC
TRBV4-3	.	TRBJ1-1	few	CASSWNRETEAFF	TGCGCCAGCAGCTGGAACAGGGAGACTGAAGCTTTCTTT
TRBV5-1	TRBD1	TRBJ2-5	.	CASSLKTGTQETQYF	TGCGCCAGCAGCTTAAAGACAGGGACCCAAGAGACCCAGTACTTC
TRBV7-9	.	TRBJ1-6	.	CASTPPENSPLHF	TGTGCCAGCACCCCCCCAGAAAATTCACCCCTCCACTTT
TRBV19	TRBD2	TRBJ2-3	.	CASNSGGAPDTQYF	TGTGCCAGTAACTCCGGGGGGGCACCAGATACGCAGTATTTT
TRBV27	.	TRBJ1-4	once	CASSLGGRANEKLFF	TGTGCCAGCAGTTTAGGGGGCAGGGCTAATGAAAAACTGTTTTTT
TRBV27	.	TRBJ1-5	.	CAVGGAANQPQHF	TGTGCCGTCGGGGGGGCGGCGAATCAGCCCCAGCATTTT
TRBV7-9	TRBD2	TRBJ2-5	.	CASSTTAGGLPETQYF	TGTGCCAGCAGCACAACGGCGGGGGGTCTTCCAGAGACCCAGTACTTC
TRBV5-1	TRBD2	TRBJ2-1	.	CASSSASGSYNEQFF	TGCGCCAGCAGCTCCGCTAGCGGCTCCTACAATGAGCAGTTCTTC